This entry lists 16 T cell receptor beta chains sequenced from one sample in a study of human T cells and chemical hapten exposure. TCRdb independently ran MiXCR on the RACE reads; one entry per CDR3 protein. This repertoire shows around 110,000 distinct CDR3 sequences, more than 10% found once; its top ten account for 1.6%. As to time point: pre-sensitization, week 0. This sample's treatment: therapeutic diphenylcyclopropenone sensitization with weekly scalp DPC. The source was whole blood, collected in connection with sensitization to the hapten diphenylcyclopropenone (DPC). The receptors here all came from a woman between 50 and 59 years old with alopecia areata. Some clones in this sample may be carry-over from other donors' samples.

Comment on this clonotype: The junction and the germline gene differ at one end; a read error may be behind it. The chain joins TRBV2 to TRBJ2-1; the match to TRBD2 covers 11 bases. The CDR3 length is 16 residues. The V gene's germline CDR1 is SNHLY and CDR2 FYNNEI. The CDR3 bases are TGTACCAGCAGTGTGGCTAGCGGGAGGCCCACCAATGAGCAGTTCTTC. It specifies CTSSVASGRPTNEQFF.

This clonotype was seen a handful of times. The chain's CDR3 is CASSYGLQPQHF. In DNA form, the CDR3 reads TGTGCCAGCAGTTACGGACTCCAGCCCCAGCATTTT. V and J are TRBV6-2 or TRBV6-3 and TRBJ1-5; D unresolved. V lost 2 bases and J lost 7, with 6 bases in between. Per the germline V gene, CDR1 is MNHEY and CDR2 is SVGEGT. The CDR3 extends over 12 amino acids.

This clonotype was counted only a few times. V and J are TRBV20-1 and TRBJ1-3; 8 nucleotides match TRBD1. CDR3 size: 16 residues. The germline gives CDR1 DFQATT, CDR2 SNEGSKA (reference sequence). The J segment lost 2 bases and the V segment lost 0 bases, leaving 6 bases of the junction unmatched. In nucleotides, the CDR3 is TGCAGTGCTAGAGACGGAACAGGGGGGCCTGGAAACACCATATATTTT. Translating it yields CSARDGTGGPGNTIYF.

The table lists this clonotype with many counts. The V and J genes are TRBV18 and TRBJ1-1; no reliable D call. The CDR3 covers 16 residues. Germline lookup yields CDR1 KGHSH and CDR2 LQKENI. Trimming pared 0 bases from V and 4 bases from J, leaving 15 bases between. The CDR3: CASSPPVRTETTEAFF. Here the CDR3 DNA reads TGTGCCAGCTCACCACCGGTACGGACCGAAACCACTGAAGCTTTCTTT.

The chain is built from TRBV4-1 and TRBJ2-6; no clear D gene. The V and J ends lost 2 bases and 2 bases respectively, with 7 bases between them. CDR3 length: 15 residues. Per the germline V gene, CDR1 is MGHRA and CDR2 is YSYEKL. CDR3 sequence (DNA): TGCGCCAGCAGCCAACTGACGACTGGGGCCAACGTCCTGACTTTC. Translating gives CASSQLTTGANVLTF.

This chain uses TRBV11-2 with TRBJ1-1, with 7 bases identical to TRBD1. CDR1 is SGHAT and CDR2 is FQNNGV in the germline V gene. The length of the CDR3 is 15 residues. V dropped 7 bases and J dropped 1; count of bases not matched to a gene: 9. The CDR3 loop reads CASNPMTGRNTEAFF. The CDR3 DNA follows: TGTGCCAGCAACCCGATGACAGGGCGGAACACTGAAGCTTTCTTT.

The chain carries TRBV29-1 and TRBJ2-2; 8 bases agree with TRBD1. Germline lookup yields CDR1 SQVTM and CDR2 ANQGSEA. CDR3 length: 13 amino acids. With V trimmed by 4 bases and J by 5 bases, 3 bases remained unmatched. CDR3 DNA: TGCAGCGTTGGACAGGGGCAGACCGGGGAGCTGTTTTTT. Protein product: CSVGQGQTGELFF.

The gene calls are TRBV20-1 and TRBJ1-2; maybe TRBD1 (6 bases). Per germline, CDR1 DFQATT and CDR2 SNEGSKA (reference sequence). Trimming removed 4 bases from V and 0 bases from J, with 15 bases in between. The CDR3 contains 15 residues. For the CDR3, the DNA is TGCAGTGCTATGCCTCCAGGGGCCCCTAACTATGGCTACACCTTC. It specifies CSAMPPGAPNYGYTF.

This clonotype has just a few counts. The CDR3 DNA follows: TGTGCCACCAGTGTAGGTCAGATCACAGATACGCAGTATTTT. It specifies CATSVGQITDTQYF. This rearrangement joins TRBV24-1 to TRBJ2-3; no clear D gene. Germline CDR1 is KGHDR and CDR2 is SFDVKD. The ends were cut back, 5 bases at V and 2 bases at J, with 10 bases in the middle. The CDR3 extends over 14 amino acids.

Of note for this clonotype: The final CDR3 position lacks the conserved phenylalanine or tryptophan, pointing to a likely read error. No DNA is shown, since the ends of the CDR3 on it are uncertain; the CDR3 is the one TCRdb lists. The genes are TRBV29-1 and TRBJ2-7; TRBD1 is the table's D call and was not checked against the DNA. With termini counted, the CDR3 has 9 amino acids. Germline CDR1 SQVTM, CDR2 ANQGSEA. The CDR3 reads CSGRAVQVY.

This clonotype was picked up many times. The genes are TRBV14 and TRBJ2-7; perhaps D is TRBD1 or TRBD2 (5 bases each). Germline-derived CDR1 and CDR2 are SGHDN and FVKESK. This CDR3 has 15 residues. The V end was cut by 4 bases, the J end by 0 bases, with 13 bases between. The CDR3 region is CASSLQTDYSYEQYF. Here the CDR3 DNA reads TGTGCCAGCAGCCTCCAGACAGACTACTCCTACGAGCAGTACTTC.

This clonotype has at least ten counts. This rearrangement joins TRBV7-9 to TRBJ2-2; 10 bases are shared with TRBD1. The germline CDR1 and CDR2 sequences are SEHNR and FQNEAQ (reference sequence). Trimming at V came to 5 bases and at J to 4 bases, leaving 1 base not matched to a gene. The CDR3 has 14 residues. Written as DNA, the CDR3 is TGTGCCAGCAGCCGGGACAGGGGCACCGGGGAGCTGTTTTTT. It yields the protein CASSRDRGTGELFF.

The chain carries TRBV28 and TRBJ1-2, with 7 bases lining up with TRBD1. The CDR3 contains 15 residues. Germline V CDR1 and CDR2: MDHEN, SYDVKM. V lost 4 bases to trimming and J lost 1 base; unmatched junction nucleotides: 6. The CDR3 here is CASSSGQSINYGYTF. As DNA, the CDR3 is TGTGCCAGCAGTTCGGGACAGTCAATTAACTATGGCTACACCTTC.

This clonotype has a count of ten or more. Here the CDR3 DNA reads TGTGCCAGCAGCCTAAGTCGCGTCGGGGCCACTGAAGCTTTCTTT. It codes for CASSLSRVGATEAFF. This chain uses TRBV7-8 with TRBJ1-1, with D perhaps TRBD1 (5 bases). The CDR3 loop spans 15 amino acids. V gave up 5 bases and J gave up 4 bases, with 17 bases separating them. Looked up from germline, CDR1 is SGHVS and CDR2 is FQNEAQ.

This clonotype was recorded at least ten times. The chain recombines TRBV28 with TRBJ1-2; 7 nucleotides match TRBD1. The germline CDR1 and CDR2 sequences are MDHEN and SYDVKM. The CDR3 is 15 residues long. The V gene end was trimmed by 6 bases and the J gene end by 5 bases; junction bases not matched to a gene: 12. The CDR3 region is CASSPELGQYYGYTF. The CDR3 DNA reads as TGTGCCAGCAGCCCCGAATTGGGACAGTATTATGGCTACACCTTC.

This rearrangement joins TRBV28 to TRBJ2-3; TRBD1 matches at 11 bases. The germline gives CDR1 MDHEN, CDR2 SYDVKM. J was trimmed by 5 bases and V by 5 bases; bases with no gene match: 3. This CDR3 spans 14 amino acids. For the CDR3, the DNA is TGTGCCAGCAGTCGGGACAGGGGGAGAGATACGCAGTATTTT. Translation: CASSRDRGRDTQYF.